This passage covers 26 T cell receptor beta chains from one sample sequenced in a study of T-cell memory formation after mild COVID-19. TCRdb re-called the 5' RACE reads through MiXCR, storing one row per CDR3 protein. The top ten clones hold 7.5% to 9.5% of a sample with 550,000 to 600,000 distinct CDR3 sequences, about a fifth of them seen once. Sequencing was done on a sample of PBMCs or a T cell subset sorted from them (not recorded which). All receptors derive from an adult woman who had mild COVID-19 (a few samples of this study predate the infection). Cell type and time point are not known.

DNA of the CDR3: TGTGCCAGCAGCTTAAAACTAGCAGATACGCAGTATTTT. Amino acid sequence: CASSLKLADTQYF. The V and J genes are TRBV7-3 and TRBJ2-3, with D perhaps matching TRBD2 (5 bases). The V end lost 1 base, the J end lost 4 bases, and 6 bases lay between the germline ends. CDR1 is SGHTA, CDR2 FQGTGA, per germline. The CDR3 is 13 amino acids.

The gene calls are TRBV5-4 and TRBJ2-7, with 11 positions matching TRBD2. Germline V lookup: CDR1 SGHNT, CDR2 YYREEE (reference sequence). The CDR3 totals 18 residues. V dropped 4 bases and J dropped 4; count of bases not matched to a gene: 16. CDR3: CASSLLGIAGGPGYEQYF. Here the CDR3 DNA reads TGTGCCAGCAGCCTCCTTGGGATAGCGGGAGGGCCGGGTTACGAGCAGTACTTC.

This clonotype was counted only a few times. This chain uses TRBV7-3 with TRBJ2-3, with D possibly matching TRBD1 (6 bases). V dropped 4 bases and J dropped 1 base, with 9 bases sitting between them. Germline V gene sequence: CDR1 SGHTA, CDR2 FQGTGA. CDR3 length equals 14 residues. The CDR3 bases are TGTGCCAGCAGCTCTCGACAGGGCACAGATACGCAGTATTTT. This sequence encodes CASSSRQGTDTQYF.

CDR3: CASSSGGWPQVENEQFF. The CDR3 DNA reads TGTGCCAGCAGCTCGGGTGGATGGCCTCAAGTGGAGAATGAGCAGTTCTTC. The chain couples TRBV13 to TRBJ2-1; the D is unclear. V lost 4 bases and J lost 7, with 23 bases in between. This CDR3 has 17 amino acids. CDR1 is PRHDT, CDR2 FYEKMQ, per germline (reference sequence).

This clonotype has just a few counts. The chain carries TRBV20-1 and TRBJ1-2, with unresolved D. The CDR3 totals 11 residues. The germline V and J ends were trimmed by 3 bases and 7 bases, with 9 bases remaining between them. CDR1 DFQATT and CDR2 SNEGSKA come from the germline V gene (reference sequence). The CDR3 region is CSASSDRGYTF. The DNA for the CDR3 is TGCAGTGCTAGCTCAGATCGTGGCTACACCTTC.

This chain uses TRBV7-9 with TRBJ2-3; maybe TRBD2 (6 bases). Trimming removed 8 bases at V and 9 bases at J, with 15 bases between. CDR3 length equals 12 residues. CDR1 and CDR2 (germline): SEHNR, FQNEAQ (reference sequence). The CDR3 nucleotides read TGTGCCAGCGGAGGGTCGGTGTACACGCAGTATTTT. Its translation: CASGGSVYTQYF.

V is TRBV6-1 and J is TRBJ2-6; 8 bases are a match to TRBD1. The V gene end was trimmed by 1 base and the J gene end by 1 base; junction bases not matched to a gene: 9. The germline V gene encodes CDR1 MNHNS and CDR2 SASEGT. CDR3 length: 19 residues. CDR3 in amino acids: CASSEEGTGPVSGANVLTF. As DNA, the CDR3 is TGTGCCAGCAGTGAAGAAGGGACAGGTCCTGTTTCTGGGGCCAACGTCCTGACTTTC.

This chain uses TRBV28 with TRBJ1-4; D perhaps matches TRBD1 (6 bases). This CDR3 contains 19 residues. The V end was cut by 6 bases, the J end by 5 bases, with 28 bases between. Germline CDR1 is MDHEN and CDR2 is SYDVKM. CDR3 protein: CASSTLGIGNRDINEKLFF. The DNA of the CDR3 is TGTGCCAGCAGCACTTTAGGAATAGGGAACCGGGACATAAATGAAAAACTGTTTTTT.

This clonotype has more than one count but fewer than ten. This sequence joins TRBV5-1 and TRBJ1-1; D uncertain. V was trimmed by 0 bases and J by 1 base, leaving 13 bases between them. Germline loops: CDR1 SGHRS, CDR2 YFSETQ. This CDR3 region has 16 residues. The CDR3 nucleotides read TGCGCCAGCAGCTTGGGCCTCCGAGGACCGAACACTGAAGCTTTCTTT. As protein: CASSLGLRGPNTEAFF.

V and J are TRBV7-9 and TRBJ1-5, with D perhaps matching TRBD1 (5 bases). Germline CDR1 reads SEHNR; CDR2 reads FQNEAQ (reference sequence). V dropped 8 bases and J dropped 2 bases, with 16 bases sitting between them. There are 15 residues in the CDR3. This CDR3 is CASGTGLNGNQPQHF. The CDR3 DNA follows: TGTGCCAGCGGAACAGGCCTAAATGGCAATCAGCCCCAGCATTTT.

V gene TRBV5-1 combines with J gene TRBJ1-3; TRBD1 matches at 7 bases. The ends lost 4 bases at V and 10 bases at J; junction bases unmatched: 8. CDR3 length equals 13 residues. The germline V gene encodes CDR1 SGHRS and CDR2 YFSETQ. For the CDR3, the DNA is TGCGCCAGCAGCCTCGGACAGGATCGGACCATATATTTT. This encodes CASSLGQDRTIYF. Filled out from reference TRBV5-1 and TRBJ1-3, the complete variable domain reads KAGVTQTPRYLIKTRGQQVTLSCSPISGHRSVSWYQQTPGQGLQFLFEYFSETQRNKGNFPGRFSGRQFSNSRSEMNVSTLELGDSALYLCASSLGQDRTIYFGEGSWLTVV.

The chain joins TRBV18 to TRBJ2-3; D is undetermined. Germline CDR1 KGHSH, CDR2 LQKENI. The CDR3 is 15 residues long. V lost 1 base, J lost 1 base, and 9 bases lay in between. The CDR3 is CASSPQDGGTDTQYF. The CDR3 DNA is TGTGCCAGCTCACCACAGGACGGAGGCACAGATACGCAGTATTTT.

The chain joins TRBV12-3 or TRBV12-4 to TRBJ2-3; D is ambiguous. This CDR3 has 16 amino acids. V dropped 3 bases and J dropped 2 bases, with 15 bases sitting between them. CDR3: CASSFRVLRNTDTQYF. CDR3 nucleotides: TGTGCCAGCAGTTTCCGGGTCCTTCGAAACACAGATACGCAGTATTTT.

The chain is built from TRBV30 and TRBJ1-1; D is unclear. Germline V gives CDR1 GTSNPN, CDR2 SVGIG (reference sequence). V lost 2 bases and J lost 7, with 8 bases in between. This CDR3 has 11 residues. In DNA form, the CDR3 reads TGTGCCTGGAGTATGCAGTATGAAGCTTTCTTT. Protein: CAWSMQYEAFF.

This chain joins TRBV6-6 and TRBJ1-5; tentatively, D is TRBD1 (6 bases). Trimming took off 2 bases at V and 1 base at J, with 12 bases between the two ends. This CDR3 contains 16 residues. Germline CDR1 reads MNHNY; CDR2 reads SVGAGI (reference sequence). The CDR3 loop is CASSYGTSGSNQPQHF. CDR3 DNA sequence: TGTGCCAGCAGTTACGGGACAAGCGGCAGCAATCAGCCCCAGCATTTT.

The chain combines TRBV5-1 with TRBJ1-1; 7 bases agree with TRBD1. Germline V CDR1 and CDR2: SGHRS, YFSETQ. J lost 1 base, V lost 0 bases, and 3 bases had no gene match. This CDR3 has 15 amino acids. CDR3 sequence reads: CASSLEYRGNTEAFF. CDR3 nucleotide sequence: TGCGCCAGCAGCTTGGAGTACAGGGGGAACACTGAAGCTTTCTTT.

This chain uses TRBV25-1 with TRBJ2-1; 8 positions match TRBD1. V shed 4 bases, J shed 4 bases, and the junction held 6 bases outside the gene matches. Germline V gene data show CDR1 as MGHDK and CDR2 as SYGVNS. This CDR3 contains 15 residues. CDR3 nucleotide sequence: TGTGCCAGCAGTGCACCGGGACAGGAATACAATGAGCAGTTCTTC. Amino acid sequence: CASSAPGQEYNEQFF.

The chain combines TRBV7-2 with TRBJ2-3, with 8 positions matching TRBD2. Germline V gives CDR1 SGHTA, CDR2 FQGNSA. The trim removed 5 bases at V and 1 base at J, leaving 17 bases unmatched. The CDR3 contains 19 residues. CDR3 nucleotide sequence: TGTGCCAGCAGCCCGGGGGGGCCTTATGGCGGGACCGGCACAGATACGCAGTATTTT. This codes for CASSPGGPYGGTGTDTQYF.

The CDR3 bases are TGTGCCAGCAGTGAATTCAGGGGGGACACTGAAGCTTTCTTT. Translated, it gives CASSEFRGDTEAFF. The chain employs TRBV25-1 and TRBJ1-1, with 7 bases aligning to TRBD1. The CDR3 is made up of 14 amino acids. The germline gives CDR1 MGHDK, CDR2 SYGVNS. Unmatched junction bases numbered 2, after V lost 1 base and J lost 3 bases.

The table lists this clonotype with many counts. The chain has TRBV7-8 and TRBJ1-5, with TRBD1 identical over 8 bases. The CDR3 has 15 amino acids. The germline V gene encodes CDR1 SGHVS and CDR2 FQNEAQ. Unmatched junction bases numbered 8, after V lost 5 bases and J lost 5 bases. CDR3 bases: TGTGCCAGCAGCCATAATCCGACAGGGGATCAGCCCCAGCATTTT. It is translated as CASSHNPTGDQPQHF.

J is TRBJ2-1 and V is TRBV7-2, with D maybe TRBD1 (5 bases). Germline assignment: CDR1 SGHTA and CDR2 FQGNSA. Between the trimmed V and J ends, which lost 0 bases and 0 bases, there was a span of 18 bases. CDR3 length: 19 residues. CDR3 sequence: CASSLAGPAHSSSYNEQFF. The CDR3 bases are TGTGCCAGCAGCTTAGCGGGGCCAGCACACTCAAGCTCCTACAATGAGCAGTTCTTC. Full variable domain (rest looked up from reference TRBV7-2 and TRBJ2-1): GAGVSQSPSNKVTEKGKDVELRCDPISGHTALYWYRQSLGQGLEFLIYFQGNSAPDKSGLPSDRFSAERTGGSVSTLTIQRTQQEDSAVYLCASSLAGPAHSSSYNEQFFGPGTRLTVL.

This clonotype was recorded a few times. The genes are TRBV29-1 and TRBJ1-2; unclear D gene. The CDR3 loop spans 11 amino acids. V was trimmed by 3 bases and J by 7 bases, leaving 9 bases between them. The germline V gene has CDR1 SQVTM and CDR2 ANQGSEA. The CDR3 sequence is CSVDWGFGYTF. CDR3 sequence (DNA): TGCAGCGTTGATTGGGGATTTGGCTACACCTTC. Using reference TRBV29-1 and TRBJ1-2 for the parts outside the CDR3, the full variable domain is SAVISQKPSRDICQRGTSLTIQCQVDSQVTMMFWYRQQPGQSLTLIATANQGSEATYESGFVIDKFPISRPNLTFSTLTVSNMSPEDSSIYLCSVDWGFGYTFGSGTRLTVV.

In this sample, this clonotype turned up a few times. CDR3 DNA: TGTGCCATCAGTGAGTCGGGACAGGGGGGCGAGCAGTACTTC. It yields the protein CAISESGQGGEQYF. The chain recombines TRBV10-3 with TRBJ2-7, with TRBD1 matching 11 bases. J lost 6 bases, V lost 0 bases, and 1 base had no gene match. This CDR3 is built from 14 residues. The germline V gene has CDR1 ENHRY and CDR2 SYGVKD.

There are a few counts of this clonotype. The CDR3 region is CASSRTGTATSYEQYF. CDR3 DNA: TGTGCCAGCAGCAGAACCGGGACAGCCACCTCCTACGAGCAGTACTTC. V usage is TRBV5-5 and J usage is TRBJ2-7; 7 bases line up with TRBD1. Germline V gives CDR1 SGHKS, CDR2 YYEKEE (reference sequence). The V segment lost 4 bases and the J segment 0 bases; nucleotides outside the gene matches: 10. The CDR3 is 16 residues long.

The V gene is TRBV24-1, the J gene TRBJ2-7; D unclear. Deletions cut 4 bases from V and 5 bases from J, with 11 bases between. Germline CDR1 is KGHDR and CDR2 is SFDVKD. The CDR3 contains 13 residues. CDR3 sequence: CATSEFGLDEQYF. DNA of the CDR3: TGTGCCACCAGTGAGTTTGGGTTAGACGAGCAGTACTTC.

This clonotype was observed many times. The V call is TRBV7-9, the J call TRBJ2-3, with D unresolved. Trimming removed 7 bases at V and 0 bases at J, with 8 bases between. The CDR3 contains 13 residues. Germline V CDR1 and CDR2: SEHNR, FQNEAQ (reference sequence). CDR3 nucleotides: TGTGCCAGCACCCGTCCTAGCACAGATACGCAGTATTTT. It is translated as CASTRPSTDTQYF.